The TCR beta chain under discussion was sequenced for a study of Ad26.COV2.S vaccination and SARS-CoV-2 variants. The length of the CDR3 is 13 residues. Germline lookup yields CDR1 SQVTM and CDR2 ANQGSEA. Trimming shortened V by 6 bases and J by 0 bases, and 11 bases separated the two germline ends. Assay used: immunoSEQ multiplex PCR; TCRdb lists only in-frame clones, some missing. Among over 400,000 clones listed, 80% to 95% were seen once. Treatment noted: around 19 received Ad26.COV2.S at low or high dose, single or two shots; roughly five received placebo; per-sample allocation not given. Each sample was drawn 63 days after the first injection (of vaccine or placebo). Based in Boston, the donor was an adult of 18-55 years.

This receptor was taken from a person aged 18-65 years who received the Ad26.COV2.S COVID-19 vaccine or a placebo. The sample here was peripheral blood, taken in a trial of Ad26.COV2.S vaccine versus placebo. The chain joins TRBV29-1 to TRBJ1-1, with D unclear. Here the CDR3 DNA reads TGCAGCGTAGGATGGGCCATGAACACTGAAGCTTTCTTT. This translates into CSVGWAMNTEAFF.